This entry concerns a single TCR beta chain. In the authors' methods: Reference gene primer amplification in the assay estimated nucleated cell counts. Repertoires were generated with immunoSEQ multiplex PCR, while TCRdb's copy carries only in-frame clones and drops some. The V and J calls and clone size are taken from that table; D and trimming were inferred from the DNA. The repertoire holds 100,000 or so clones, roughly 80% seen once, with 15% to 17% in the top ten. This sample was included in a study of blood T cell repertoires in COVID-19. Study-level background: COVID-19 samples from acute and convalescent phases originated in the United States, Italy and Spain. PBMCs, B-cell-depleted T cells, or T cells provided the cDNA or gDNA that made up the material.

The CDR3 covers 17 residues. V shed 3 bases and J 4 bases; nucleotides not matched to a gene: 11. Sequenced material: peripheral blood. The TCR was taken from an elderly woman with acute or convalescent COVID-19. J is TRBJ2-7 and V is TRBV5-3, with 12 bases that match TRBD2. TRBV5-3 is marked as an open reading frame, function uncertain. As DNA, the CDR3 is TGTGCCAGAAGCTGGATCACCGGGACTAGCGGGCTGTACGAGCAGTACTTC. Residues: CARSWITGTSGLYEQYF.